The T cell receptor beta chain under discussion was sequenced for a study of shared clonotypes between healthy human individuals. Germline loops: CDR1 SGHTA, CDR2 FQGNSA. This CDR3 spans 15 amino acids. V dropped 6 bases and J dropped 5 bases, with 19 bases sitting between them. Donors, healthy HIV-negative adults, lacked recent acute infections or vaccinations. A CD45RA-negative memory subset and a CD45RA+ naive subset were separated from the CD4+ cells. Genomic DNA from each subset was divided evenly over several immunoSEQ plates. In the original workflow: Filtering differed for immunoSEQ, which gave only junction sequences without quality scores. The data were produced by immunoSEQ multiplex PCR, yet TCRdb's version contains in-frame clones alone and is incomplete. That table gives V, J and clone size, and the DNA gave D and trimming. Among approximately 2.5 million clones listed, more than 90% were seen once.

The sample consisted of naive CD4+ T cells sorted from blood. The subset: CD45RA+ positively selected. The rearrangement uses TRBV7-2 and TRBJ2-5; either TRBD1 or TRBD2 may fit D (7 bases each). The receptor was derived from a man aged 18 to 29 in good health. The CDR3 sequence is CASSTQGTKGETQYF. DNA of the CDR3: TGTGCCAGCAGTACACAGGGGACTAAAGGGGAGACCCAGTACTTC.